This T cell receptor (beta chain) was captured by sequencing in a study of Ad26.COV2.S vaccination and SARS-CoV-2 variants. Study background: The donor belonged to the COV1001 Ad26.COV2.S trial arm.

Of note for this clone: Other DNA sequences in the sample encode the same CDR3.

This table comes from immunoSEQ multiplex PCR, and its TCRdb copy is limited to in-frame clones, with some not included. Among approximately 280,000 clones listed, roughly 86% were seen once. The V gene's germline CDR1 is LGHDT and CDR2 YNNKEL (reference sequence). This CDR3 spans 12 amino acids. Trimming pared 3 bases from V and 4 bases from J, leaving 7 bases between. The treatment was: roughly 20 received Ad26.COV2.S at low or high dose, single or two shots; a few received placebo; per-sample allocation not given. The investigators took samples on day 63 after the first vaccine or placebo injection.

V and J are TRBV3-1 (or the pseudogene TRBV3-2) and TRBJ2-7, with D uncertain. Here the sequenced sample was peripheral blood, taken in a trial of Ad26.COV2.S vaccine versus placebo. This clonotype was obtained from a person between 18 and 59 years old who received the Ad26.COV2.S COVID-19 vaccine or a placebo. The DNA of the CDR3 is TGTGCCAGCAGCCACGACTCTTACGAGCAGTACTTC. It translates to CASSHDSYEQYF.